The 28 T cell receptor beta chains listed next were all sequenced from one sample in a study of T-cell reconstitution after alpha-beta-depleted transplantation in children. The authors prepared the TCRbeta library with unique molecular identifiers. TCRdb redid the calling of the PCR reads with MiXCR, one entry per CDR3 protein. The sample lists just over 950,000 distinct CDR3 sequences, about 29% occurring once. The starting material was PBMCs, mostly from graft donor cells, obtained 360 days after TCRalphabeta/CD19-depleted stem cell transplant. The receptors originated from a boy younger than two who had a stem cell transplant for SCID, so the T cells may come from the graft donor.

This chain joins TRBV11-2 and TRBJ2-4; TRBD1 matches 7 bases. Germline trimming cut 3 bases from V and 16 bases from J; bases unmatched to any gene: 12. The CDR3 extends over 13 amino acids. In germline, CDR1 is SGHAT, CDR2 FQNNGV. CDR3 in DNA: TGTGCCAGCAGCTTTGCCGGACCGGGACAGAGATACTTC. Translating gives CASSFAGPGQRYF. Looking up the rest from reference TRBV11-2 and TRBJ2-4 gives the full variable domain: EAGVAQSPRYKIIEKRQSVAFWCNPISGHATLYWYQQILGQGPKLLIQFQNNGVVDDSQLPKDRFSAERLKGVDSTLKIQPAKLEDSAVYLCASSFAGPGQRYFGAGTRLSVL.

V is TRBV5-1 and J is TRBJ2-4; D is perhaps TRBD1 (5 bases). V was pared by 4 bases and J by 12 bases, with 11 bases between. This CDR3 has 11 amino acids. Germline loops: CDR1 SGHRS, CDR2 YFSETQ. The CDR3 DNA is TGCGCCAGCAGCGCCGGCAGGGATCAGTACTTC. Translating gives CASSAGRDQYF.

This clonotype was recorded a few times. The chain joins TRBV5-1 to TRBJ2-2; 12 bases are shared with TRBD1. V lost 4 bases to trimming and J lost 9 bases; unmatched junction nucleotides: 7. The CDR3 runs to 15 residues. Germline assignment: CDR1 SGHRS and CDR2 YFSETQ. CDR3 coding DNA: TGCGCCAGCAGCCCGGGGACAGGGGGCGGAAGGGAGCTGTTTTTT. As protein: CASSPGTGGGRELFF.

This chain links TRBV29-1 with TRBJ2-3; D is perhaps TRBD1 (6 bases). V was clipped by 5 bases and J by 14 bases, with 20 bases between them. The CDR3 totals 12 residues. Germline V CDR1 and CDR2: SQVTM, ANQGSEA. CDR3 sequence reads: CSVPSPGGPGYF. As DNA, the CDR3 is TGCAGCGTTCCCAGTCCTGGGGGCCCGGGGTATTTT.

In this sample, this clonotype turned up a few times. V and J are TRBV11-2 and TRBJ2-1; 8 bases agree with TRBD1. The CDR3 runs to 20 residues. Germline V lookup: CDR1 SGHAT, CDR2 FQNNGV. Trimming took 1 base from V and 7 from J; bases not matched to a gene: 21. CDR3 sequence (DNA): TGTGCCAGCAGCTTAGGCGGGACAGGTAAAGGAAATTATAAGTGGAATGAGCAGTTCTTC. Its protein product is CASSLGGTGKGNYKWNEQFF.

This chain connects TRBV25-1 to TRBJ2-3; D is unresolved. The germline V and J ends were trimmed by 2 bases and 2 bases, with 8 bases remaining between them. The CDR3 consists of 14 residues. Germline-derived CDR1 and CDR2 are MGHDK and SYGVNS. In DNA form, the CDR3 reads TGTGCCAGCAGTGAAGAAACAGTCACAGATACGCAGTATTTT. Amino acids: CASSEETVTDTQYF.

The gene calls are TRBV7-2 and TRBJ2-3, with a tentative D call TRBD2 (6 bases). CDR1 SGHTA and CDR2 FQGNSA come from the germline V gene. CDR3 size: 14 residues. Between the trimmed V and J ends, which lost 4 bases and 2 bases, there was a span of 10 bases. The CDR3 DNA reads as TGTGCCAGCAGCTCAGCGGGTAACACAGATACGCAGTATTTT. Amino acids: CASSSAGNTDTQYF.

The sample holds a few counts of this clonotype. One junction end disagrees with the germline gene, perhaps due to a read error. The rearrangement joins TRBV12-3 or TRBV12-4 to TRBJ1-1; weak D call: TRBD1 (5 bases). The CDR3 covers 11 residues. The CDR3 here is CASSTRTHTVF. DNA for the CDR3: TGTGCCAGCAGTACCCGGACACACACAGTCTTT.

The gene calls are TRBV20-1 and TRBJ1-5; perhaps TRBD1 as D (5 bases). V lost 2 bases to trimming and J lost 4 bases, with 15 bases between them. The CDR3 loop spans 15 amino acids. Germline V gene lookup returns CDR1 DFQATT and CDR2 SNEGSKA (reference sequence). The DNA of the CDR3 is TGCAGTGCTAGATCTGAGCGGGGACGGAATCAGCCCCAGCATTTT. This gives the protein CSARSERGRNQPQHF.

In its sample, this clonotype was seen a few times. The chain uses TRBV20-1 and TRBJ2-5; D call uncertain. The CDR3 is made up of 12 amino acids. V was trimmed by 2 bases and J by 5 bases, leaving 9 bases between them. Germline V gives CDR1 DFQATT, CDR2 SNEGSKA (reference sequence). CDR3 in amino acids: CSARIVGETQYF. CDR3 in DNA: TGCAGTGCTAGAATCGTGGGGGAGACCCAGTACTTC.

The rearrangement joins TRBV3-1 to TRBJ2-7; 8 bases align to TRBD2. From germline, CDR1 is LGHDT and CDR2 YNNKEL (reference sequence). The length of the CDR3 is 15 residues. V dropped 4 bases and J dropped 2; count of bases not matched to a gene: 7. The CDR3, as DNA: TGTGCCAGCAGCCGGACTAGCTACTTCACCTACGAGCAGTACTTC. Its protein product is CASSRTSYFTYEQYF.

V gene TRBV20-1 combines with J gene TRBJ2-3; TRBD1 or TRBD2 may be the D gene (6 bases each). The CDR3 is 15 residues long. From germline, CDR1 is DFQATT and CDR2 SNEGSKA (reference sequence). The CDR3 sequence: CRPSGGVDGTDTQYF. CDR3 bases: TGCAGACCTTCCGGGGGCGTCGATGGCACAGATACGCAGTATTTT.

The sample holds one count of this clonotype. This chain links TRBV10-3 with TRBJ1-1; possible D gene TRBD1, 5 bases. The CDR3 contains 15 residues. V lost 3 bases, J lost 3 bases, and 14 bases lay in between. Per germline, CDR1 ENHRY and CDR2 SYGVKD. The CDR3 spells CAISDWGGSDTEAFF. CDR3 coding DNA: TGTGCCATCAGTGATTGGGGGGGATCGGACACTGAAGCTTTCTTT.

This clonotype was observed a handful of times. One end of the junction is discordant with germline, which a read error may explain. DNA of the CDR3: TGTGCCAGCAGCTTTGACAGTTCCTACGAGCAGTACTTC. Translated: CASSFDSSYEQYF. The chain carries TRBV5-1 and TRBJ2-7; maybe TRBD1 (5 bases). This CDR3 is 13 amino acids long. Germline V gene data show CDR1 as SGHRS and CDR2 as YFSETQ. Complete variable domain (other parts from reference TRBV5-1 and TRBJ2-7): KAGVTQTPRYLIKTRGQQVTLSCSPISGHRSVSWYQQTPGQGLQFLFEYFSETQRNKGNFPGRFSGRQFSNSRSEMNVSTLELGDSALYLCASSFDSSYEQYFGPGTRLTVT.

This clonotype has only a few counts. This chain uses TRBV5-1 with TRBJ1-3; TRBD1 is a possible D gene (6 bases). Germline loops: CDR1 SGHRS, CDR2 YFSETQ. The CDR3 is 15 amino acids. Between the trimmed V and J ends, which lost 3 bases and 5 bases, there was a span of 15 bases. The CDR3 DNA is TGCGCCAGCAGCTCATCGTCAGGGGAGAGAAACACCATATATTTT. Encoded protein: CASSSSSGERNTIYF.

V gene TRBV27 combines with J gene TRBJ2-3, with TRBD2 matching over 14 bases. This CDR3 has 18 residues. The ends lost 3 bases at V and 2 bases at J; junction bases unmatched: 7. Germline CDR1 reads MNHEY; CDR2 reads SMNVEV (reference sequence). The CDR3 DNA sequence: TGTGCCAGCAGTTTTGGACTAGCGGGGGGCCGATACACAGATACGCAGTATTTT. As protein: CASSFGLAGGRYTDTQYF.

This clonotype has more than one count but fewer than ten. V usage is TRBV15 and J usage is TRBJ2-2; D is ambiguous. Per germline, CDR1 LNHNV and CDR2 YYDKDF (reference sequence). Trimming cost V 6 bases and J 2 bases, with 13 bases left between them. The CDR3 totals 15 residues. Here the CDR3 reads CATSGVLLNTGELFF. The CDR3 DNA reads TGTGCCACCAGTGGCGTACTGCTTAACACCGGGGAGCTGTTTTTT.

This sequence joins TRBV3-1 and TRBJ2-3, with D perhaps TRBD2 (6 bases). CDR1 is LGHDT and CDR2 is YNNKEL in the germline V gene (reference sequence). This CDR3 spans 17 amino acids. V was pared by 1 base and J by 3 bases, with 17 bases between. Here the CDR3 reads CASSQGGPGVITDTQYF. DNA of the CDR3: TGTGCCAGCAGCCAAGGCGGACCGGGGGTGATTACAGATACGCAGTATTTT.

The rearrangement links TRBV7-8 to TRBJ1-1, with D hard to call. The length of the CDR3 is 13 residues. Germline loops: CDR1 SGHVS, CDR2 FQNEAQ. V lost 6 bases, J lost 0 bases, and 8 bases lay in between. CDR3 bases: TGTGCCAGCAGTTGGGCCTTGAACACTGAAGCTTTCTTT. As protein: CASSWALNTEAFF.

Concerning this clonotype itself: The conserved final phenylalanine or tryptophan is absent from the CDR3, which likely points to a read error. The chain carries TRBV4-1 and TRBJ2-7; weak D call: TRBD1 (7 bases). CDR1 and CDR2 (germline): MGHRA, YSYEKL. Trimming removed 0 bases from V and 2 bases from J, with 17 bases in between. This CDR3 has 17 amino acids. CDR3 coding DNA: TGCGCCAGCAGCCAAGAACAAGGGAGGACAGGAACCTACGAGCAGTACCTC. Translating gives CASSQEQGRTGTYEQYL.

CDR3 in amino acids: CASSRRGFGNTIYF. The CDR3 DNA reads as TGTGCCAGCAGCCGCAGGGGATTCGGAAACACCATATATTTT. The V gene is TRBV3-1, the J gene TRBJ1-3, with D perhaps matching TRBD1 (6 bases). The CDR3 length is 14 residues. V lost 4 bases and J lost 4, with 11 bases in between. Germline V gene sequence: CDR1 LGHDT, CDR2 YNNKEL (reference sequence).

The V call is TRBV12-3 or TRBV12-4, the J call TRBJ2-1; perhaps TRBD2 as D (6 bases). This CDR3 contains 18 residues. V was trimmed by 1 base and J by 7 bases, leaving 23 bases between them. CDR3 amino acids: CASSLEVGGTHRINEQFF. CDR3 nucleotides: TGTGCCAGCAGTTTAGAGGTGGGCGGGACTCACCGCATTAATGAGCAGTTCTTC.

This clonotype was recorded a few times. The V gene is TRBV20-1, the J gene TRBJ1-3; D unresolved. The CDR3 spans 11 residues. Germline V CDR1 and CDR2: DFQATT, SNEGSKA (reference sequence). Trimming took 3 bases from V and 4 from J, leaving 4 bases between them. The CDR3 sequence is CSARLGNTIYF. The CDR3 DNA is TGCAGTGCTAGGCTGGGAAACACCATATATTTT.

As to this clonotype: Since a much larger clone is just one base distant, this may be a read error. The CDR3 is CASSYFSASSYNEQFF. The CDR3 region has the DNA TGCGCCAGCAGCTATTTCTCGGCGAGCTCCTACAATGAGCAGTTCTTC. This chain joins TRBV5-1 and TRBJ2-1; no reliable D call. The germline V and J ends were trimmed by 3 bases and 0 bases, with 13 bases remaining between them. The germline CDR1 and CDR2 sequences are SGHRS and YFSETQ. This CDR3 is 16 amino acids long.

The chain joins TRBV6-1 to TRBJ1-6; D might be TRBD1 (6 bases). Germline loops: CDR1 MNHNS, CDR2 SASEGT. V dropped 7 bases and J dropped 7 bases, with 17 bases sitting between them. This CDR3 region has 15 residues. CDR3 coding DNA: TGTGCCAGCAAGGTGGGACCCGACAGGAATTCACCCCTCCACTTT. This codes for CASKVGPDRNSPLHF.

This clonotype is a singleton in its sample. The chain combines TRBV15 with TRBJ2-3; D might be TRBD1 or TRBD2, each matching 5 bases. Germline values: CDR1 LNHNV, CDR2 YYDKDF (reference sequence). The V end was cut by 5 bases, the J end by 5 bases, with 14 bases between. CDR3 length: 14 residues. The DNA for the CDR3 is TGTGCCACCAGCCGGGACGGTGGGGGAGATACGCAGTATTTT. Residues: CATSRDGGGDTQYF. Based on the CDR3 plus reference TRBV15 and TRBJ2-3, the full variable domain is DAMVIQNPRYQVTQFGKPVTLSCSQTLNHNVMYWYQQKSSQAPKLLFHYYDKDFNNEADTPDNFQSRRPNTSFCFLDIRSPGLGDTAMYLCATSRDGGGDTQYFGPGTRLTVL.

Many counts were recorded for this clonotype. The V gene is TRBV10-3, the J gene TRBJ2-1; 13 bases align to TRBD2. The CDR3 contains 14 residues. Losses at the gene ends were 5 bases for V and 6 bases for J; bases not matched to a gene: 1. Per the germline V gene, CDR1 is ENHRY and CDR2 is SYGVKD. The CDR3 DNA reads TGTGCCATCAGTACTAGCGGGGGGGCCAATGAGCAGTTCTTC. Its translation is CAISTSGGANEQFF.

This clonotype was picked up many times. The genes are TRBV4-3 and TRBJ2-3, with 14 positions matching TRBD2. CDR3 length: 20 residues. CDR1 is LGHNA, CDR2 YSLEER, per germline. V lost 0 bases and J lost 0; bases outside the gene matches: 8. CDR3 residues: CASSQDLTGLAGASTDTQYF. DNA of the CDR3: TGCGCCAGCAGCCAAGATCTAACGGGACTAGCGGGGGCTAGCACAGATACGCAGTATTTT.